This T cell receptor beta chain was observed in a study of blood T cell repertoires in COVID-19. The table came from immunoSEQ multiplex PCR; TCRdb's copy has only in-frame clones and leaves some out. The table lists 350,000 to 400,000 clones, approximately 90% of them singletons, with about 0.83% in the top ten. The sequence was obtained from a woman between 40 and 50 years old who had been exposed to COVID-19. Sequenced sample: PBMCs or T cells enriched from blood (not recorded which).

The DNA of the CDR3 is TGTGCCTGGAGTGTACGGGTTACTCAGCAGTACTTC. This codes for CAWSVRVTQQYF. The gene calls are TRBV30 and TRBJ2-7; D is unclear. Germline V gene lookup returns CDR1 GTSNPN and CDR2 SVGIG (reference sequence). The V end was cut by 0 bases, the J end by 8 bases, with 11 bases between. This CDR3 has 12 residues.